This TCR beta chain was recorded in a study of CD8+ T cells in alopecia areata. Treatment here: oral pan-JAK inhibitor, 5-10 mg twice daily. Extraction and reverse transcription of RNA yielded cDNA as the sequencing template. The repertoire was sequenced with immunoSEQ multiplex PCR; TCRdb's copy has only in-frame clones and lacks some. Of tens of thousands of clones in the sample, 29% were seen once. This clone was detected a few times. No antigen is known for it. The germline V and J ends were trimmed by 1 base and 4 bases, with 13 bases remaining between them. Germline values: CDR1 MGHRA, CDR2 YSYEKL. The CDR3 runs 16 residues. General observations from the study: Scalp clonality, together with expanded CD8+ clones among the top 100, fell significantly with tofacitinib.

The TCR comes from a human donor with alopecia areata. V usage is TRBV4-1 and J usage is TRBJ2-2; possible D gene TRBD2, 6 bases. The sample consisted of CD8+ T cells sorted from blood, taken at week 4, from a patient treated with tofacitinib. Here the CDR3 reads CASSQGAGPTTGELFF. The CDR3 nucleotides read TGCGCCAGCAGCCAAGGGGCGGGGCCCACCACCGGGGAGCTGTTTTTT.